The 4 T cell receptor beta chains in this list originate from one sample, sequenced in a study of T-cell reconstitution after alpha-beta-depleted transplantation in children. As it was prepared, the TCRbeta library received unique molecular identifiers. TCRdb used MiXCR to reprocess the PCR reads, holding one entry per CDR3 protein. The sample carries roughly 16,000 distinct CDR3 sequences, 9.5% to 15% recorded once. The source was PBMCs, mostly from graft donor cells, collected 180 days after TCRalphabeta/CD19-depleted stem cell transplant. These receptors came from a boy less than two years old who had a stem cell transplant for Wiskott-Aldrich syndrome, so the T cells may come from the graft donor.

The chain is built from TRBV24-1 and TRBJ2-1; 7 positions agree with TRBD2. CDR1 and CDR2 (germline): KGHDR, SFDVKD. The CDR3 loop spans 18 amino acids. V dropped 4 bases and J dropped 4; count of bases not matched to a gene: 15. CDR3 loop: CATSEESSERGYYNEQFF. The CDR3 nucleotides are TGTGCCACCAGTGAAGAGAGCTCCGAGCGGGGATATTACAATGAGCAGTTCTTC.

In its sample, this clonotype was seen a few times. The chain uses TRBV7-9 and TRBJ1-2, with D possibly TRBD1 on 5 matching bases. The CDR3 has 15 amino acids. V lost 2 bases to trimming and J lost 5 bases, with 15 bases between them. Germline CDR1 reads SEHNR; CDR2 reads FQNEAQ (reference sequence). The CDR3 nucleotides read TGTGCCAGCAGCTTACGACAGCTAGACCATTATGGCTACACCTTC. Its protein is CASSLRQLDHYGYTF.

This clonotype came up many times. The genes are TRBV7-9 and TRBJ1-1; no clear D. The length of the CDR3 is 15 residues. Germline V lookup: CDR1 SEHNR, CDR2 FQNEAQ (reference sequence). The V end was cut by 2 bases, the J end by 3 bases, with 13 bases between. The CDR3 DNA is TGTGCCAGCAGCTTAAGGGTCGCCCGAGACACTGAAGCTTTCTTT. Translated, it gives CASSLRVARDTEAFF.

The table lists this clonotype with many counts. J is TRBJ1-2 and V is TRBV20-1; D call uncertain. Per the germline V gene, CDR1 is DFQATT and CDR2 is SNEGSKA (reference sequence). The CDR3 covers 13 residues. V gave up 5 bases and J gave up 5 bases, with 15 bases separating them. The CDR3: CSAPRVQAYGYTF. DNA of the CDR3: TGCAGTGCTCCGCGAGTTCAGGCTTATGGCTACACCTTC.